The sequence of this T cell receptor (beta chain) was determined in a study of blood T cell repertoires in COVID-19. About the research overall: Sample material is recorded as cDNA or gDNA derived from T cells, B-cell-depleted T cells, or PBMCs.

This clone is a singleton in its sample. The repertoire was sequenced with immunoSEQ multiplex PCR; TCRdb's copy has only in-frame clones and lacks some. The sample contains about 200,000 clones, about four fifths of which appear only once. The sequenced material came from peripheral blood. The clonotype was recovered from a woman in her thirties or forties with active or convalescent COVID-19.

This CDR3 is CASSLALLAGEDEQYF. In DNA, the CDR3 is TGCGCCAGCAGCTTGGCCTTACTAGCGGGAGAAGACGAGCAGTACTTC. The chain employs TRBV5-1 and TRBJ2-7; 11 nucleotides align to TRBD2. This CDR3 is 16 amino acids long. The germline gives CDR1 SGHRS, CDR2 YFSETQ. The trim removed 0 bases at V and 5 bases at J, leaving 7 bases unmatched.